This T cell receptor beta chain was recorded in a study of graft-versus-host responses after intestinal transplantation. Broader study findings: Investigators detected GvH clones in recipient marrow, with some emerging earlier in ileum or blood.

Of note for this clone: The antigen remains unidentified.

Deletions cut 9 bases from V and 2 bases from J, with 13 bases between. This CDR3 has 13 residues. The germline V gene has CDR1 SNHLY and CDR2 FYNNEI. The method was immunoSEQ multiplex PCR; TCRdb's version includes in-frame clones alone and lacks a portion of them. The sample has roughly 56,000 clones; around 91% are singletons. The receptor was isolated from a human patient who received an intestinal transplant, so some T cells may come from the graft donor. The specimen was PBMCs, collected roughly 120 days after intestinal transplantation. V is TRBV2 and J is TRBJ1-1; D not certain. DNA for the CDR3: TGTGCCAGTACCGATGGGGTTAACACTGAAGCTTTCTTT. It translates to CASTDGVNTEAFF.